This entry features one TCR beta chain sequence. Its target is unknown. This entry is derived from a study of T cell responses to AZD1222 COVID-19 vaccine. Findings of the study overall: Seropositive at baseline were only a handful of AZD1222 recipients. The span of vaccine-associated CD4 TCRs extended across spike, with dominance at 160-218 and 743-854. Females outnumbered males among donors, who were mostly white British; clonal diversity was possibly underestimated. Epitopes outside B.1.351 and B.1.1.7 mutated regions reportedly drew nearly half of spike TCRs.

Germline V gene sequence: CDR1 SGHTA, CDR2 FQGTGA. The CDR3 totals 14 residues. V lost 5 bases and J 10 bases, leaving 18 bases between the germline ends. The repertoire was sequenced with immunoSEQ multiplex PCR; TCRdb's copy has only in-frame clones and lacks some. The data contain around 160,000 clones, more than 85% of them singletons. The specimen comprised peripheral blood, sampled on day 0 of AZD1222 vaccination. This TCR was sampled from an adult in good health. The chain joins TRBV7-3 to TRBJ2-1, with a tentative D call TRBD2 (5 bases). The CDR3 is CASSHYGVSIEQFF. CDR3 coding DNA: TGTGCCAGCAGCCACTACGGGGTTTCGATCGAGCAGTTCTTC.